Each of the 6 T cell receptor beta chains below was sequenced from the same sample in a study of blood T cell repertoires in COVID-19. Generated by immunoSEQ multiplex PCR, the TCRdb table keeps only in-frame clones and is missing some. The sample carries some 220,000 clones, 75% to 90% recorded once. The material sequenced was PBMCs or T cells enriched from blood (not recorded which). These receptor sequences come from a young woman in a cohort exposed to, infected with or recovered from COVID-19 (not recorded which).

The chain carries TRBV9 and TRBJ2-2, with 8 bases lining up with TRBD2. The germline CDR1 and CDR2 sequences are SGDLS and YYNGEE. The CDR3 extends over 15 amino acids. The ends lost 3 bases at V and 4 bases at J; junction bases unmatched: 5. The CDR3 is CASSAGRGATGELFF. Here the CDR3 DNA reads TGTGCCAGCAGCGCCGGGCGGGGGGCCACCGGGGAGCTGTTTTTT.

This clone occurred once. The chain combines TRBV11-3 with TRBJ1-2, with D maybe TRBD1 (6 bases). The germline V gene encodes CDR1 SGHNT and CDR2 YENEEA. The CDR3 extends over 16 amino acids. Trimming removed 5 bases from V and 4 bases from J, with 20 bases in between. The CDR3: CASSVGQGKALYGYTF. CDR3 bases: TGTGCCAGCAGCGTGGGGCAGGGGAAGGCTCTCTATGGCTACACCTTC.

The chain is built from TRBV24-1 and TRBJ2-5; 10 positions agree with TRBD2. Germline V gene lookup returns CDR1 KGHDR and CDR2 SFDVKD. V lost 2 bases and J lost 4; bases outside the gene matches: 6. The CDR3 is made up of 16 amino acids. DNA of the CDR3: TGTGCCACCAGTGATTCTAGCGGGAGTAGGCGAGAGACCCAGTACTTC. Its translation is CATSDSSGSRRETQYF.

The chain couples TRBV7-9 to TRBJ2-1, with 10 bases fitting TRBD2. The length of the CDR3 is 18 residues. CDR1 is SEHNR, CDR2 FQNEAQ, per germline (reference sequence). V shed 1 base and J 0 bases; nucleotides not matched to a gene: 6. This CDR3 reads CASSLVSSGSGSYNEQFF. The CDR3 bases are TGTGCCAGCAGCTTAGTTTCTAGCGGGAGTGGCTCCTACAATGAGCAGTTCTTC.

This chain links TRBV21-1 with TRBJ1-1; TRBD1 is taken as the D call from the table, unchecked against the DNA. TRBV21-1 corresponds to a pseudogene. This CDR3 has 16 residues. CDR3 sequence reads: CASSKARTAMNTEAFF. As DNA, the CDR3 is TGTGCCAGCAGCAAAGCTCGGACAGCTATGAACACTGAAGCTTTCTTT.

The gene calls are TRBV12-5 and TRBJ1-3; D unclear. V dropped 6 bases and J dropped 0 bases, with 12 bases sitting between them. The CDR3 is 15 amino acids. Germline-derived CDR1 and CDR2 are LGHNT and FRNRAP. CDR3 DNA sequence: TGTGCTAGTGGCTCTGAGCGGGGCTCTGGAAACACCATATATTTT. It is translated as CASGSERGSGNTIYF.